Below, 17 T cell receptor beta chains from the same sample are listed, as sequenced in a study of post-analysis software for immune sequencing data. Study results and caveats: Patients used roughly five TRBV segments, including TRBV5-6, TRBV5-1 and TRBV20-1, more often than controls.

Presence of unique molecular identifiers characterized the TCR beta cDNA libraries. TCRdb recomputed calls from the PCR reads with MiXCR, one row per CDR3 protein. The repertoire holds about 500,000 distinct CDR3 sequences, with 40% to 55% as singletons. No antigen has been assigned to these receptors. The specimen was blood. All receptors come from a girl between 5 and 17 years old with multiple sclerosis.

The chain employs TRBV2 and TRBJ1-4, with D tentatively TRBD1 (6 bases). Germline CDR1 and CDR2: SNHLY and FYNNEI. V lost 6 bases and J lost 0, with 14 bases in between. The CDR3 covers 16 residues. The CDR3 spells CASSAGHIATNEKLFF. CDR3 DNA sequence: TGTGCCAGCAGCGCGGGACACATTGCAACTAATGAAAAACTGTTTTTT.

The chain joins TRBV4-2 to TRBJ1-1, with D maybe TRBD1 (5 bases). Germline V gene sequence: CDR1 LGHNA, CDR2 YNFKEQ. Trimming took 4 bases from V and 4 from J, leaving 22 bases between them. This CDR3 spans 17 amino acids. CDR3 in amino acids: CASSPRGGVYGGTEAFF. The CDR3 DNA reads as TGTGCCAGCAGCCCCCGGGGAGGGGTTTACGGGGGCACTGAAGCTTTCTTT.

This clonotype was counted only a few times. The chain combines TRBV12-3 or TRBV12-4 with TRBJ1-4, with D perhaps TRBD1 (6 bases). V was shortened by 7 bases and J by 0 bases, with 9 bases between the two germline ends. This CDR3 has 14 amino acids. The CDR3 protein is CASTGTTTNEKLFF. DNA for the CDR3: TGTGCCAGCACCGGGACAACAACTAATGAAAAACTGTTTTTT.

This rearrangement joins TRBV6-6 to TRBJ2-5, with D maybe TRBD1 (7 bases). V was clipped by 5 bases and J by 5 bases, with 21 bases between them. The germline V gene encodes CDR1 MNHNY and CDR2 SVGAGI (reference sequence). The CDR3 spans 16 residues. In DNA, the CDR3 is TGTGCCAGCAGTACTCCAGGATCAGGGGGGAGGGAGACCCAGTACTTC. It encodes CASSTPGSGGRETQYF.

There are a few counts of this clonotype. The chain recombines TRBV20-1 with TRBJ2-1; TRBD2 aligns across 9 bases. The ends lost 0 bases at V and 2 bases at J; junction bases unmatched: 5. Per germline, CDR1 DFQATT and CDR2 SNEGSKA (reference sequence). The CDR3 sequence is 16 residues long. DNA of the CDR3: TGCAGTGCTAGAGACTTGACTAGCGGTGCCTACAATGAGCAGTTCTTC. It yields the protein CSARDLTSGAYNEQFF.

The rearrangement uses TRBV5-1 and TRBJ2-3, with 9 bases identical to TRBD1. The CDR3 covers 15 residues. The V and J ends lost 5 bases and 4 bases, in that order; junction bases with no gene match: 8. The germline gives CDR1 SGHRS, CDR2 YFSETQ. CDR3 amino acids: CASRTRDRAADTQYF. CDR3 DNA: TGCGCCAGCAGAACCCGGGACAGGGCCGCAGATACGCAGTATTTT.

The chain carries TRBV12-3 or TRBV12-4 and TRBJ2-7; either TRBD1 or TRBD2 may fit D (5 bases each). The CDR3 runs to 14 residues. V was pared by 7 bases and J by 1 base, with 14 bases between. CDR3 nucleotides: TGTGCCAGCAACCCTGGGGGTCCTTCCTACGAGCAGTACTTC. Translating gives CASNPGGPSYEQYF.

The chain links TRBV12-3 or TRBV12-4 to TRBJ1-5; the D gene is possibly TRBD1 (6 bases). Trimming pared 7 bases from V and 7 bases from J, leaving 17 bases between. CDR3 length equals 14 residues. This CDR3 reads CASTLGGLGQPQHF. CDR3 coding DNA: TGTGCCAGCACCTTAGGGGGGCTGGGACAGCCCCAGCATTTT.

This chain connects TRBV14 to TRBJ2-4; D is perhaps TRBD2 (7 bases). The DNA matches TRBJ2-7 better at its end, which makes the J call doubtful. Germline V lookup: CDR1 SGHDN, CDR2 FVKESK. The length of the CDR3 is 15 residues. CDR3 loop: CASSQGRGPTYEQYF. CDR3 coding DNA: TGTGCCAGCAGCCAAGGGCGGGGGCCAACCTACGAGCAGTACTTC.

V gene TRBV2 combines with J gene TRBJ2-3; TRBD1 matches at 8 bases. Unmatched junction bases numbered 10, after V lost 7 bases and J lost 4 bases. The CDR3 sequence is 15 residues long. Germline V gives CDR1 SNHLY, CDR2 FYNNEI. The DNA for the CDR3 is TGTGCCAGCAACAACCGGGACAGGCAAGCAGATACGCAGTATTTT. This translates into CASNNRDRQADTQYF.

The V and J genes are TRBV29-1 and TRBJ1-2; no clear D. The germline gives CDR1 SQVTM, CDR2 ANQGSEA. This CDR3 has 14 residues. The CDR3 DNA follows: TGCAGTGTCAGTCTTGGTTTAGCTAACTATGGCTACACCTTC. Translation gives CSVSLGLANYGYTF.

The chain has TRBV7-9 and TRBJ2-4; possible D gene TRBD2, 6 bases. The CDR3 has 16 amino acids. V gave up 1 base and J gave up 1 base, with 11 bases separating them. CDR1 SEHNR and CDR2 FQNEAQ come from the germline V gene (reference sequence). The CDR3 region has the DNA TGTGCCAGCAGCTTAGGCGGGAACCTCGCCAAAAACATTCAGTACTTC. Translated: CASSLGGNLAKNIQYF.

This clonotype was detected a few times. The chain carries TRBV29-1 and TRBJ2-4; D remains ambiguous. CDR3 length: 14 amino acids. The germline CDR1 and CDR2 sequences are SQVTM and ANQGSEA. The V and J ends lost 6 bases and 0 bases respectively, with 12 bases between them. Here the CDR3 DNA reads TGCAGCGTCCCGAATCGGACAGCCAAAAACATTCAGTACTTC. Its translation: CSVPNRTAKNIQYF.

This clonotype appeared a few times. The J gene is TRBJ2-5, the V gene TRBV28; 10 bases map to TRBD1. V was clipped by 5 bases and J by 5 bases; unmatched bases: 8. The germline CDR1 and CDR2 sequences are MDHEN and SYDVKM. The CDR3 sequence is 15 residues long. Written as DNA, the CDR3 is TGTGCCAGCAGTCCCGGGACAGGGGTTGGCGAGACCCAGTACTTC. Residues: CASSPGTGVGETQYF. The variable domain in full, completed from reference TRBV28 and TRBJ2-5, reads DVKVTQSSRYLVKRTGEKVFLECVQDMDHENMFWYRQDPGLGLRLIYFSYDVKMKEKGDIPEGYSVSREKKERFSLILESASTNQTSMYLCASSPGTGVGETQYFGPGTRLLVL.

J is TRBJ2-7 and V is TRBV7-2; tentative D call: TRBD1 (5 bases). The CDR3 is made up of 13 amino acids. V lost 3 bases to trimming and J lost 2 bases, with 8 bases between them. The germline V gene encodes CDR1 SGHTA and CDR2 FQGNSA. The CDR3 region has the DNA TGTGCCAGCAGCTTTGACAGCCCCTACGAGCAGTACTTC. Translation gives CASSFDSPYEQYF.

The V call is TRBV4-1, the J call TRBJ1-2, with 7 bases matching TRBD1. CDR1 is MGHRA and CDR2 is YSYEKL in the germline V gene. J gave up 0 bases and V 5 bases, and 6 bases lay outside the gene matches. The CDR3 consists of 15 residues. The CDR3 spells CASSNRQGTNYGYTF. CDR3 nucleotides: TGCGCCAGCAGCAATCGACAGGGTACTAACTATGGCTACACCTTC.

This chain joins TRBV14 and TRBJ2-3; D is perhaps TRBD2 (5 bases). The ends were cut back, 0 bases at V and 4 bases at J, with 14 bases in the middle. This CDR3 spans 16 amino acids. Germline assignment: CDR1 SGHDN and CDR2 FVKESK. CDR3 in amino acids: CASSQDSGFGADTQYF. Here the CDR3 DNA reads TGTGCCAGCAGCCAAGACAGCGGCTTCGGAGCAGATACGCAGTATTTT.